These 8 T cell receptor beta chains originate from one sample sequenced in a study of graft-versus-host responses after intestinal transplantation. Sequenced by immunoSEQ multiplex PCR; TCRdb stores in-frame clones only, minus some. The table lists tens of thousands of clones, roughly 92% of them singletons. These receptors' targets are unknown. The sequences come from unstimulated CD4+ T cells sorted from spleen or lymph node cells, collected before intestinal transplant. Receptors originate from a human donor who received an intestinal transplant.

CDR3 bases: TGTGCCAGCAGTTACAGGGATGAAAAACTGTTTTTT. Translating gives CASSYRDEKLFF. The chain is built from TRBV6-6 and TRBJ1-4; D remains ambiguous. Germline V gene data show CDR1 as MNHNY and CDR2 as SVGAGI (reference sequence). Trimming shortened V by 2 bases and J by 6 bases, and 4 bases separated the two germline ends. The length of the CDR3 is 12 residues.

V is TRBV6-1 and J is TRBJ2-3, with D possibly matching TRBD2 (6 bases). The ends were cut back, 4 bases at V and 5 bases at J, with 10 bases in the middle. Germline V gene data show CDR1 as MNHNS and CDR2 as SASEGT. The CDR3 length is 13 residues. The CDR3 sequence is CASSGGLQDTQYF. The CDR3 nucleotides read TGTGCCAGCAGTGGTGGACTACAAGATACGCAGTATTTT.

This clone was seen just once. The chain links TRBV7-3 to TRBJ2-4, with a possible D match to TRBD1 (6 bases). Trimming took 5 bases from V and 12 from J, leaving 20 bases between them. The CDR3 is 14 amino acids. CDR1 and CDR2 from the germline V gene are SGHTA and FQGTGA. CDR3 sequence reads: CASSLQGRGVAQYF. In DNA form, the CDR3 reads TGTGCCAGCAGCCTACAGGGTCGGGGAGTTGCTCAGTACTTC.

This clone was counted once. The V and J genes are TRBV2 and TRBJ2-2; D is undetermined. Germline assignment: CDR1 SNHLY and CDR2 FYNNEI. V lost 4 bases, J lost 2 bases, and 11 bases lay in between. This CDR3 spans 15 amino acids. CDR3 sequence: CASSGALGNTGELFF. The DNA of the CDR3 is TGTGCCAGCAGTGGGGCCCTCGGCAACACCGGGGAGCTGTTTTTT.

This rearrangement joins TRBV7-8 to TRBJ2-7; TRBD1 matches 7 bases. The CDR3 has 15 residues. Looked up from germline, CDR1 is SGHVS and CDR2 is FQNEAQ. The junction had 4 bases not matched to a gene; V was cut back by 1 base and J by 1 base. CDR3 sequence reads: CASSLDLGQSYEQYF. The DNA of the CDR3 is TGTGCCAGCAGCTTAGACTTGGGACAGTCCTACGAGCAGTACTTC.

The chain uses TRBV5-5 and TRBJ2-7; possible D gene TRBD1, 5 bases. CDR1 is SGHKS and CDR2 is YYEKEE in the germline V gene (reference sequence). V shed 3 bases and J shed 0 bases, with 19 bases lying between them. This CDR3 is built from 17 residues. CDR3 residues: CASSSRYDRFDSYEQYF. The DNA for the CDR3 is TGTGCCAGCAGCTCTAGATACGACAGATTTGACTCCTACGAGCAGTACTTC.

The chain links TRBV6-5 to TRBJ1-6; TRBD1 might be the D (5 bases). V was trimmed by 5 bases and J by 7 bases, leaving 12 bases between them. The CDR3 is 14 amino acids. Germline values: CDR1 MNHEY, CDR2 SVGAGI. CDR3 sequence (DNA): TGTGCCAGCAGTCCCGGGACGGAGAATTCACCCCTCCACTTT. Encoded protein: CASSPGTENSPLHF.

This clone occurred a few times. This rearrangement joins TRBV20-1 to TRBJ2-3; D remains ambiguous. The CDR3 covers 11 residues. V lost 5 bases, J lost 6 bases, and 9 bases lay in between. Germline CDR1 reads DFQATT; CDR2 reads SNEGSKA (reference sequence). The CDR3 nucleotides are TGCAGTGCTGGCGCTAGGGATACGCAGTATTTT. Translated, it gives CSAGARDTQYF.